The 7 T cell receptor beta chains listed next were all sequenced from one sample in a study of beta chain features in type 1 diabetes (dated by TCRdb to between 2017 and 2018). Beyond this particular receptor, the publication reports: A moderate but significant shortening of TCRB CDR3 length was observed in type 1 diabetes patients in all four CD4+ subsets.

The library was built by means of the immunoSEQ multiplex PCR assay. The entire isolated RNA was reverse transcribed using the High Capacity cDNA Reverse Transcription Kit, and thus expressed TCRB transcripts were sequenced. TCRdb limited this immuneACCESS table to in-frame rearrangements with V and J called. A share of clones is missing; checked studies link under half to unresolved V genes, and the rest is unexplained. The sample profile shows 600,000 to 700,000 clones; around 11% of them were found once. The ten largest clones add up to more than 0.1% of the sample. These TCRs' antigens remain unknown. Sequencing was performed on naive CD4+ T cells from blood. The cell subset or site label on this specimen signifies: true naive CD4+ T cells. The receptor set was obtained from a man aged 25 to 40 with type 1 diabetes.

The chain couples TRBV6-5 to TRBJ2-5; D is perhaps TRBD1 (6 bases). The CDR3 loop spans 14 amino acids. The V and J ends lost 7 bases and 2 bases respectively, with 14 bases between them. Per germline, CDR1 MNHEY and CDR2 SVGAGI. The DNA of the CDR3 is TGTGCCAGCACAGAGGACAGAACTCAAGAGACCCAGTACTTC. Translating it yields CASTEDRTQETQYF.

V gene TRBV15 combines with J gene TRBJ2-5, with D tentatively TRBD1 (5 bases). Deletions cut 0 bases from V and 1 base from J, with 9 bases between. The CDR3 has 15 residues. CDR1 and CDR2 from the germline V gene are LNHNV and YYDKDF (reference sequence). The CDR3 reads CATSRDQGGQETQYF. The CDR3 bases are TGTGCCACCAGCAGAGATCAGGGCGGCCAAGAGACCCAGTACTTC.

The rearrangement uses TRBV2 and TRBJ2-7; D gene unclear. In germline, CDR1 is SNHLY, CDR2 FYNNEI. The CDR3 is 11 amino acids. V was cut by 2 bases and J by 9 bases, with 8 bases left in between. The CDR3 bases are TGTGCCAGCAGTGAACAGCTTGGGCAGTACTTC. Its protein is CASSEQLGQYF.

This sequence joins TRBV27 and TRBJ2-5; D perhaps matches TRBD2 (6 bases). V was pared by 2 bases and J by 7 bases, with 11 bases between. Germline V gives CDR1 MNHEY, CDR2 SMNVEV (reference sequence). The CDR3 sequence is 13 residues long. CDR3 protein: CASSLSAGGTQYF. CDR3 nucleotide sequence: TGTGCCAGCAGTTTAAGTGCCGGGGGGACCCAGTACTTC.

The J gene is TRBJ1-5, the V gene TRBV6-5, with 8 bases identical to TRBD1. V dropped 6 bases and J dropped 5; count of bases not matched to a gene: 9. The CDR3 is 15 amino acids. CDR1 and CDR2 (germline): MNHEY, SVGAGI. The CDR3, as DNA: TGTGCCAGCAGCCCGACAGGGGACGGGTATCAGCCCCAGCATTTT. Its translation: CASSPTGDGYQPQHF.

V is TRBV18 and J is TRBJ2-7; D not resolved. V was trimmed by 4 bases and J by 3 bases, leaving 4 bases between them. This CDR3 is 11 amino acids long. CDR1 is KGHSH and CDR2 is LQKENI in the germline V gene. CDR3 loop: CASSLGYEQYF. DNA of the CDR3: TGTGCCAGCTCACTCGGCTACGAGCAGTACTTC.

This clone has just a few counts. V is TRBV2 and J is TRBJ2-5; D gene unclear. V lost 7 bases and J 5 bases, leaving 14 bases between the germline ends. The CDR3 is 13 residues long. Looked up from germline, CDR1 is SNHLY and CDR2 is FYNNEI. As DNA, the CDR3 is TGTGCCAGCATGTTTTCGGTGTTGGAGACCCAGTACTTC. Residues: CASMFSVLETQYF.